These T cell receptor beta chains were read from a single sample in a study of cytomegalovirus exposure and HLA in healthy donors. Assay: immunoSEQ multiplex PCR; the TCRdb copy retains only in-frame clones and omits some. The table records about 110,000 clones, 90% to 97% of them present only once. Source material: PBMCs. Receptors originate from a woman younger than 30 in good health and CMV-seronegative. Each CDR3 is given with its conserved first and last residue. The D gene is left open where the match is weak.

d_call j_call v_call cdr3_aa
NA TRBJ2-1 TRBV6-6 CASSYSSPDEQFF
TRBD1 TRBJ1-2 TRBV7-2 CASSVDRGRNGYTF
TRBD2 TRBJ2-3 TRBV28 CASSPQVWRGDSTDTQYF
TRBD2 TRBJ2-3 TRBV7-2 CASSLIGGDTDTQYF
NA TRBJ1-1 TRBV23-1 CASSQGYAEEGDTEAFF
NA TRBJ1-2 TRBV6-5 CASRDTRGTRYGYTF
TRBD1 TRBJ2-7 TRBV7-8 CASSPQIGTGGHEQYF
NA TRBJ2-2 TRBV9 CASSVAVRGKSTGELFF
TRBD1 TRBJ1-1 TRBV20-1 CSARDDRGAFF
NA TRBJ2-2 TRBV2 CASSRSGRGGGELFF
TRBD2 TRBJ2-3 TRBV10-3 CAISISGGPGDTQYF
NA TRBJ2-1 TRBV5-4 CASTKGYNNEQFF
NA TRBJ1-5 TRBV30 CAWSVFNPGGGQPQHF
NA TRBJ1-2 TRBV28 CASTTSRPGNYGYTF
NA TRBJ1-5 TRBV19 CASSTQRRGRDNQPQHF
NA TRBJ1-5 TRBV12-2 CASRLAKRKTQAGYSNQPQHF
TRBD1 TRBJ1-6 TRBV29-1 CSVRTGRSSPLHF
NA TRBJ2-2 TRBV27 CASSLSITGWTGELFF
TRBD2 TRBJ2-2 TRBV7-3 CASSPRGGAGGTGELFF
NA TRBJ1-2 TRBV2 CASSAGGGGILGYTF
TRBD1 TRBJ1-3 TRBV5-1 CASSSGQDSGNTIYF
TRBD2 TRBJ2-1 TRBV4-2 CASSQRGTSGANEQFF
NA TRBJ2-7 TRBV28 CASSLVPWAEQYF
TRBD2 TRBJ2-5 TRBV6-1 CASSGRGAWGETQYF
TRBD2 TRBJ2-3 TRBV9 CASSPTERGARDTQYF
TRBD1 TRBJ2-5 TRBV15 CATSIDRDRAMETQYF
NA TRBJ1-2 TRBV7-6 CASSSHQGVYGYTF
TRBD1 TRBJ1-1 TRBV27 CASSFTQGDTEAFF
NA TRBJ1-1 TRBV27 CASSSPWGREGRTEAFF
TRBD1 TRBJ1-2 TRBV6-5 CASSYGQDIYGYTF
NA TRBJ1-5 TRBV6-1 CASSEVQGQNQPQHF
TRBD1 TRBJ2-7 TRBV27 CASSLLRGTGGYEQYF
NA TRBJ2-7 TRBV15 CATGNEGVGQYF
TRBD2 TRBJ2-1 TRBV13 CASSFARTSEDEQFF
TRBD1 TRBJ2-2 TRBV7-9 CASSIDRDLLSGELFF
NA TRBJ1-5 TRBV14 CASSQGGYQPQHF
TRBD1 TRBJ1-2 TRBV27 CASSPRDRAYGYTF
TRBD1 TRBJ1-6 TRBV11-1 CASSTRTGKGYNSPLHF
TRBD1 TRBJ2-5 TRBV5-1 CASSGRDRTGGLQETQYF
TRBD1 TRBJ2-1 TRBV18 CASSTGTDNEQFF
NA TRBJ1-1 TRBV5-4 CASSFGDRNTEAFF
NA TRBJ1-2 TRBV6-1 CASSAGSAWNYGYTF
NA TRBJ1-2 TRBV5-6 CASSPRGELTYYGYTF
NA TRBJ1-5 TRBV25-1 CASSETGSLRPQHF
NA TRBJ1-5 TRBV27 CASSAQRRQPQHF
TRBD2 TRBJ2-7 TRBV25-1 CASSSGGSYEQYF
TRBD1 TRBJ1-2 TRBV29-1 CSVAQGASYGYTF
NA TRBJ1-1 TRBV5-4 CASIQFRGVNTEAFF
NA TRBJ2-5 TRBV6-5 CASRSDWRVETQYF
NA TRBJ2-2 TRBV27 CASTPFGNTGELFF
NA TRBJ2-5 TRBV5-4 CASSFGTAGETQYF
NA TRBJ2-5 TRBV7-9 CASSSGRLGGETQYF
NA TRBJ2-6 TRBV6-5 CASRAQGTGANVLTF
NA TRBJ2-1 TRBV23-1 CASSQGGSPNEQFF
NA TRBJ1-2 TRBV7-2 CAKPQEPYGYTF
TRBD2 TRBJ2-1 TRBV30 CAWGTSGYNEQFF
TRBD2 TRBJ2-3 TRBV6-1 CASSEAGGGDPTDTQYF
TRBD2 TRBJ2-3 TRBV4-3 CASSQMSSGGGTDTQYF